What follows describes a single T cell receptor (beta chain). This sample was taken from a study of CD8 T cells in Susac syndrome. CD8+ and CD4+ T cells circulating in blood were sequenced for TCR beta. Control patients had untreated stable or active relapsing-remitting multiple sclerosis by revised McDonald criteria. The CD8+ and CD4+ T cells were isolated magnetically using a negative isolation approach, whereas the TEMRA cells were enriched by FACS. Trimming removed 2 bases from V and 6 bases from J; junction bases left unmatched: 11. There are 16 residues in the CDR3. Germline V gene data show CDR1 as LGHNA and CDR2 as YNFKEQ. Random hexamers served to reverse transcribe roughly 0.5 to 1 ug RNA. Multiplex PCR with immunoSEQ amplified the TCR beta CDR3 across 54 Vbeta and 13 Jbeta. TCRdb ran MiXCR on the immunoSEQ multiplex PCR reads and lists one entry per CDR3 protein. The sample includes some 300,000 distinct CDR3 sequences, about nine tenths of them seen just once.

This TCR was recovered from a human donor with multiple sclerosis. The specimen was CD8+ T cells from PBMCs. The chain links TRBV4-2 to TRBJ2-7, with 9 bases fitting TRBD2. The CDR3 nucleotides are TGTGCCAGCAGCCAACGAGAGCTAGCGGGGTCGGGCGAGCAGTACTTC. Its translation is CASSQRELAGSGEQYF.